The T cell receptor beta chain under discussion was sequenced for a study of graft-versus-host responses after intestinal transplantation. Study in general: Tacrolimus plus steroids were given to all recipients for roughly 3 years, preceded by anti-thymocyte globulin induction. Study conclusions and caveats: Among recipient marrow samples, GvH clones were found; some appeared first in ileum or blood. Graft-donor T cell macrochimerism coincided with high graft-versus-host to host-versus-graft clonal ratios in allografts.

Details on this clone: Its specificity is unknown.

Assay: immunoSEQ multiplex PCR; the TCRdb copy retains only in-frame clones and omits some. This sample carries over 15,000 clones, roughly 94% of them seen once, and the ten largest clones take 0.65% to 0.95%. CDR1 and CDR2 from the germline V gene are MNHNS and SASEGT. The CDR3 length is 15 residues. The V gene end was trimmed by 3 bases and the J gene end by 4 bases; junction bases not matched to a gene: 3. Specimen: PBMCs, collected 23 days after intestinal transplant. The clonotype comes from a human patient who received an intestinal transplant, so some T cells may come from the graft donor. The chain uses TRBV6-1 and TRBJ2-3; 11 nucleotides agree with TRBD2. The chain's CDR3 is CASSDTSGSPDTQYF. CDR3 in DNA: TGTGCCAGCAGTGACACTAGCGGGAGCCCAGATACGCAGTATTTT.